Following are 14 T cell receptor beta chains from one sample sequenced in a study of regulatory T cells in long-lasting Graves disease. Noted time point: newly diagnosed GD, antithyroid drugs for less than 3 months. The TCR library was made from RNA that had been extracted from PBMCs in TRIzol. Sequencing libraries for TCR beta were prepared with iRepertoire HTBI primers and Arm-PCR of CDR3 regions. TCRdb re-called the multiplex PCR reads through MiXCR, storing one row per CDR3 protein. Of 350,000 to 550,000 distinct CDR3 sequences in the sample, around 13% were seen once. A further study also used this sample, focusing on T cells in Graves' hyperthyroidism and ophthalmopathy.

This sample comprised peripheral blood mononuclear cells (PBMCs), obtained at new diagnosis, from a patient treated with antithyroid drugs. The receptor source for this set is a woman between 50 and 59 years old with Graves disease.

Notes on this clonotype: A read error is possible here, since a much larger clone lies one base away. The rearrangement links TRBV20-1 to TRBJ2-1, with a possible D match to TRBD2 (5 bases). V lost 2 bases and J 4 bases, leaving 15 bases between the germline ends. Germline CDR1 is DFQATT and CDR2 is SNEGSKA (reference sequence). The CDR3 runs 15 residues. In nucleotides, the CDR3 is TGCAGTGCTAGAAAAACTATCCGCGGGTACAATGAGCAGTTCTTC. This codes for CSARKTIRGYNEQFF.

There are many counts of this clonotype. The CDR3 sequence: CSAYGTSGRWMIVTDTQYF. CDR3 coding DNA: TGCAGTGCTTACGGGACTAGCGGGAGATGGATGATTGTCACAGATACGCAGTATTTT. This sequence joins TRBV20-1 and TRBJ2-3, with 14 positions matching TRBD2. V gave up 5 bases and J gave up 2 bases; unmatched junction bases: 15. The CDR3 contains 19 residues. CDR1 DFQATT and CDR2 SNEGSKA come from the germline V gene (reference sequence).

This clonotype was found many times. The rearrangement joins TRBV7-6 to TRBJ1-2; D unresolved. Germline assignment: CDR1 SGHVS and CDR2 FNYEAQ. The germline V and J ends were trimmed by 1 base and 7 bases, with 10 bases remaining between them. The CDR3 runs 13 residues. The CDR3 reads CASSLGETFGYTF. The CDR3 region has the DNA TGTGCCAGCAGCTTAGGGGAGACATTTGGCTACACCTTC.

This clonotype was seen a handful of times. The chain carries TRBV7-9 and TRBJ2-7; 7 nucleotides line up with TRBD1. The trim removed 7 bases at V and 3 bases at J, leaving 12 bases unmatched. The length of the CDR3 is 15 residues. CDR1 SEHNR and CDR2 FQNEAQ come from the germline V gene (reference sequence). The CDR3 protein is CASTGQVSPYYEQYF. The CDR3 coding sequence is TGTGCCAGCACCGGACAGGTCTCACCCTACTACGAGCAGTACTTC.

This rearrangement joins TRBV11-1 to TRBJ2-7, with D tentatively TRBD1 or TRBD2 (6 bases each). The CDR3 is 14 residues long. Germline V lookup: CDR1 SGHAT, CDR2 FQDESV (reference sequence). The V and J ends lost 5 bases and 2 bases respectively, with 13 bases between them. CDR3 DNA: TGTGCCAGCAGCCCCGGGGGCAGCCCCTACGAGCAGTACTTC. Translating it yields CASSPGGSPYEQYF. The full variable domain, in which reference TRBV11-1 and TRBJ2-7 provide the parts outside the CDR3, is EAEVAQSPRYKITEKSQAVAFWCDPISGHATLYWYRQILGQGPELLVQFQDESVVDDSQLPKDRFSAERLKGVDSTLKIQPAELGDSAMYLCASSPGGSPYEQYFGPGTRLTVT.

Of note for this clonotype: A much larger clone differs by one base, so this may be a read error. The V call is TRBV5-4, the J call TRBJ2-3; 12 nucleotides align to TRBD2. The DNA end favors TRBJ2-1, so the J call may be wrong. Per germline, CDR1 SGHNT and CDR2 YYREEE (reference sequence). There are 16 residues in the CDR3. The CDR3 spells CASSPRLAGDANEQFF. The DNA for the CDR3 is TGTGCCAGCAGCCCCCGACTAGCGGGAGATGCCAATGAGCAGTTCTTC.

In its sample, this clonotype was seen a few times. This chain connects TRBV5-1 to TRBJ2-7, with 11 bases lining up with TRBD2. The trim removed 3 bases at V and 5 bases at J, leaving 7 bases unmatched. Germline values: CDR1 SGHRS, CDR2 YFSETQ. The CDR3 has 15 amino acids. This CDR3 is CASSYSGRAIDEQYF. CDR3 nucleotide sequence: TGCGCCAGCAGCTATAGCGGGAGGGCCATCGACGAGCAGTACTTC. The entire variable domain, with the rest obtained from reference TRBV5-1 and TRBJ2-7, is as follows: KAGVTQTPRYLIKTRGQQVTLSCSPISGHRSVSWYQQTPGQGLQFLFEYFSETQRNKGNFPGRFSGRQFSNSRSEMNVSTLELGDSALYLCASSYSGRAIDEQYFGPGTRLTVT.

Many counts were recorded for this clonotype. The rearrangement links TRBV24-1 to TRBJ2-7, with 9 bases lining up with TRBD1. Trimming took 5 bases from V and 3 from J; bases not matched to a gene: 16. The CDR3 runs to 18 residues. Germline V gene data show CDR1 as KGHDR and CDR2 as SFDVKD. The CDR3 region is CATSGPSVGQGKGYEQYF. CDR3 bases: TGTGCCACCAGTGGCCCTTCCGTGGGACAGGGAAAGGGCTACGAGCAGTACTTC.

This chain connects TRBV15 to TRBJ1-5, with D possibly matching TRBD1 (5 bases). V dropped 4 bases and J dropped 5 bases, with 9 bases sitting between them. This CDR3 is built from 13 residues. In germline, CDR1 is LNHNV, CDR2 YYDKDF (reference sequence). The CDR3 region is CATSILGDQPQHF. CDR3 nucleotides: TGTGCCACCAGCATACTAGGGGATCAGCCCCAGCATTTT.

This clonotype was found many times. The chain has TRBV28 and TRBJ2-2, with 9 bases matching TRBD2. V shed 5 bases, J shed 4 bases, and the junction held 8 bases outside the gene matches. Germline CDR1 reads MDHEN; CDR2 reads SYDVKM. The CDR3 consists of 16 residues. The CDR3: CASSIPGLALTGELFF. CDR3 nucleotides: TGTGCCAGCAGTATACCGGGACTAGCTCTCACCGGGGAGCTGTTTTTT. Together with reference TRBV28 and TRBJ2-2, the CDR3 gives the full variable domain: DVKVTQSSRYLVKRTGEKVFLECVQDMDHENMFWYRQDPGLGLRLIYFSYDVKMKEKGDIPEGYSVSREKKERFSLILESASTNQTSMYLCASSIPGLALTGELFFGEGSRLTVL.

This clonotype was counted a few times. This rearrangement joins TRBV5-8 to TRBJ2-3; 10 positions match TRBD2. The CDR3 loop spans 17 amino acids. The V gene's germline CDR1 is SGHTS and CDR2 YDEGEE. After removal of 5 bases from V and 4 bases from J, the junction contained 13 bases not matched to a gene. CDR3 in DNA: TGTGCCAGCAGACCAGCGGGAGCGGGAGGGCCCTCAGATACGCAGTATTTT. It is translated as CASRPAGAGGPSDTQYF.

This clonotype occurred many times. J is TRBJ2-2 and V is TRBV6-1; TRBD2 agrees at 8 bases. Germline V CDR1 and CDR2: MNHNS, SASEGT. This CDR3 region has 16 residues. V was pared by 6 bases and J by 4 bases, with 10 bases of the junction left unmatched. CDR3 in DNA: TGTGCCAGCAGCCCTCGAGGGACTAGAGGCACCGGGGAGCTGTTTTTT. It is translated as CASSPRGTRGTGELFF.

This clonotype was found many times. The chain couples TRBV11-2 to TRBJ2-1, with TRBD2 as a possible D gene (5 bases). The germline gives CDR1 SGHAT, CDR2 FQNNGV. The CDR3 loop spans 14 amino acids. V shed 1 base and J shed 5 bases, with 9 bases lying between them. CDR3 protein: CASSLVYGNNEQFF. Written as DNA, the CDR3 is TGTGCCAGCAGCTTAGTTTACGGGAACAATGAGCAGTTCTTC.

With respect to this clonotype: This clone may be a read error of a much larger clone one base away. This chain joins TRBV28 and TRBJ2-7, with D possibly called TRBD1 or TRBD2 (5 bases each). CDR3 length: 15 amino acids. V shed 6 bases and J shed 0 bases, with 15 bases lying between them. CDR1 and CDR2 from the germline V gene are MDHEN and SYDVKM. In DNA, the CDR3 is TGTGCCAGCAGCCCCGGGTGGGGGAACTCCTACGAGCAGTACTTC. Its translation: CASSPGWGNSYEQYF.